This TCR beta chain is from a study of beta chain features in type 1 diabetes. As every portion of the isolated RNA was reverse transcribed, the sequencing read expressed TCRB transcripts. The method was immunoSEQ multiplex PCR; TCRdb's version includes in-frame clones alone and lacks a portion of them. The table has 140,000 or so clones, about 8.7% seen once. The germline CDR1 and CDR2 sequences are SGHRS and YFSETQ. The CDR3 runs 15 residues. Trimming pared 3 bases from V and 6 bases from J, leaving 15 bases between. This clone was counted a few times. The origin of this receptor is a man between 18 and 29 years old in good health. The chain has TRBV5-1 and TRBJ1-4; no clear D gene. The specimen was central memory CD4+ T cells from blood. CDR3 protein: CASSSNNAGDEKLFF. DNA for the CDR3: TGCGCCAGCAGCTCCAACAACGCCGGGGATGAAAAACTGTTTTTT.